This TCR beta chain was sequenced during a study of T cells after yellow fever vaccination. Regarding the study as a whole: Highly abundant clonotypes carried over from the bulk population could end up in FACS-sorted repertoires as contaminants.

This clonotype showed up many times. Its antigen remains unknown. They built TCR cDNA with 5'RACE template switching, a step that put in a universal primer site and UMIs. TCRdb processed the 5' RACE reads anew with MiXCR; each CDR3 protein has one entry. The sample lists under 250,000 distinct CDR3 sequences, more than 3% occurring once. Deletions cut 6 bases from V and 4 bases from J, with 13 bases between. The germline gives CDR1 SGHRS, CDR2 YFSETQ. This CDR3 contains 13 residues. The sequence came from a man aged 18 to 29 who received the YFV17D yellow fever vaccine. This specimen consisted of CD4+ T cells sorted from PBMCs, obtained 10 days after the yellow fever booster vaccination. The chain employs TRBV5-1 and TRBJ1-1, with unresolved D. The CDR3 reads CASIDSPGTEAFF. The DNA for the CDR3 is TGCGCCAGCATTGACTCCCCGGGCACTGAAGCTTTCTTT.